Each of the 20 T cell receptor beta chains below was sequenced from the same sample in a study of blood T cell repertoires in COVID-19. Only in-frame clones appear in the TCRdb table, and some are missing; sequencing was by immunoSEQ multiplex PCR. This table has 90,000 to 130,000 clones, roughly 85% appearing once. The sample was peripheral blood. Receptors were obtained from a middle-aged man with acute or convalescent COVID-19.

The chain joins TRBV5-4 to TRBJ2-5; a possible D gene is TRBD2 (6 bases). This CDR3 has 13 residues. CDR1 and CDR2 (germline): SGHNT, YYREEE (reference sequence). Trimming removed 4 bases at V and 5 bases at J, with 12 bases between. CDR3 loop: CASSRDWGETQYF. The CDR3 DNA follows: TGTGCCAGCAGCCGGGACTGGGGGGAGACCCAGTACTTC.

This clone was observed once. This rearrangement joins TRBV28 to TRBJ2-7, with 7 nucleotides matching TRBD1. The CDR3 is made up of 14 amino acids. The germline gives CDR1 MDHEN, CDR2 SYDVKM. V lost 5 bases and J lost 3; bases outside the gene matches: 7. CDR3 region: CASSAPGTDYEQYF. The CDR3, as DNA: TGTGCCAGCAGTGCCCCAGGGACAGACTACGAGCAGTACTTC.

The gene calls are TRBV6-5 and TRBJ1-3; D gene unclear. CDR1 and CDR2 from the germline V gene are MNHEY and SVGAGI. V was clipped by 0 bases and J by 2 bases, with 11 bases between them. This CDR3 has 16 amino acids. The CDR3 DNA reads as TGTGCCAGCAGTTACTCTCGCGAGGTGGCTGGAAACACCATATATTTT. Translated, it gives CASSYSREVAGNTIYF.

The chain employs TRBV6-5 and TRBJ2-7; 9 positions agree with TRBD1. The CDR3 is 14 residues long. Per germline, CDR1 MNHEY and CDR2 SVGAGI. Trimming cost V 2 bases and J 9 bases; bases outside gene matches: 8. The CDR3 loop reads CASSYAGQGRPQYF. The CDR3 DNA follows: TGTGCCAGCAGTTACGCCGGACAGGGGAGGCCGCAGTACTTC.

The rearrangement uses TRBV19 and TRBJ2-7, with 12 bases lining up with TRBD2. V was clipped by 2 bases and J by 5 bases; unmatched bases: 7. This CDR3 has 16 amino acids. The V gene's germline CDR1 is LNHDA and CDR2 SQIVND (reference sequence). Here the CDR3 DNA reads TGTGCCAGTAGTATATCCGGGACTAGCGGGTTGAACGAGCAGTACTTC. As protein: CASSISGTSGLNEQYF.

The V and J genes are TRBV18 and TRBJ2-3; 9 bases are shared with TRBD2. The CDR3 runs 14 residues. J was trimmed by 5 bases and V by 3 bases; bases with no gene match: 3. Germline CDR1 reads KGHSH; CDR2 reads LQKENI. The CDR3 region is CASSPGLARDTQYF. The CDR3 nucleotides read TGTGCCAGCTCACCGGGACTAGCAAGAGATACGCAGTATTTT.

The CDR3 is CATSKSRETQYF. DNA for the CDR3: TGTGCCACCAGCAAATCCCGAGAGACCCAGTACTTC. The chain recombines TRBV15 with TRBJ2-5; D unresolved. The germline V gene encodes CDR1 LNHNV and CDR2 YYDKDF (reference sequence). The CDR3 contains 12 residues. V lost 4 bases, J lost 4 bases, and 7 bases lay in between.

V usage is TRBV7-2 and J usage is TRBJ1-1, with 9 bases identical to TRBD1. After removal of 6 bases from V and 0 bases from J, the junction contained 5 bases not matched to a gene. The germline V gene has CDR1 SGHTA and CDR2 FQGNSA. The CDR3 runs to 15 residues. CDR3 in amino acids: CASRLQGAVNTEAFF. The CDR3 DNA reads TGTGCCAGCAGGTTACAGGGGGCGGTGAACACTGAAGCTTTCTTT.

This chain links TRBV6-5 with TRBJ2-4; TRBD1 agrees at 9 bases. CDR1 is MNHEY, CDR2 SVGAGI, per germline. V was pared by 6 bases and J by 3 bases, with 6 bases of the junction left unmatched. CDR3 length: 15 amino acids. For the CDR3, the DNA is TGTGCCAGCAGACGCAACAGGGGGCACAAAAACATTCAGTACTTC. This encodes CASRRNRGHKNIQYF.

The chain carries TRBV9 and TRBJ2-5, with 11 bases aligning to TRBD2. This CDR3 is built from 15 residues. V gave up 4 bases and J gave up 5 bases; unmatched junction bases: 7. CDR1 SGDLS and CDR2 YYNGEE come from the germline V gene. Written as DNA, the CDR3 is TGTGCCAGCAGCCCACTAGCGGGAGTCTGGGAGACCCAGTACTTC. It translates to CASSPLAGVWETQYF.

The chain is built from TRBV3-1 (or the pseudogene TRBV3-2) and TRBJ1-1; D perhaps matches TRBD1 (6 bases). V dropped 2 bases and J dropped 5 bases, with 21 bases sitting between them. This CDR3 region has 17 residues. Germline values: CDR1 LGHDT, CDR2 YNNKEL (reference sequence). CDR3 loop: CASSQKRGNRVGTEAFF. As DNA, the CDR3 is TGTGCCAGCAGCCAAAAGAGAGGGAACAGGGTGGGAACTGAAGCTTTCTTT.

The chain carries TRBV18 and TRBJ2-7; 11 positions agree with TRBD1. Germline CDR1 and CDR2: KGHSH and LQKENI. J gave up 6 bases and V 5 bases, and 9 bases lay outside the gene matches. The CDR3 totals 15 residues. The DNA of the CDR3 is TGTGCCAGCTCAGCATGGACAGGGGGCGGGTTCGAGCAGTACTTC. Protein sequence: CASSAWTGGGFEQYF.

This clone appeared a single time. The J gene is TRBJ1-1, the V gene TRBV30, with D perhaps TRBD1 (5 bases). Germline V lookup: CDR1 GTSNPN, CDR2 SVGIG (reference sequence). The CDR3 has 11 amino acids. V was pared by 8 bases and J by 1 base, with 8 bases between. For the CDR3, the DNA is TGTGCCCACAGGACGAACACTGAAGCTTTCTTT. Its translation: CAHRTNTEAFF.

The J gene is TRBJ2-5, the V gene TRBV24-1; 10 nucleotides agree with TRBD1. The junction had 5 bases not matched to a gene; V was cut back by 6 bases and J by 2 bases. The CDR3 consists of 15 residues. Germline V gene sequence: CDR1 KGHDR, CDR2 SFDVKD. Here the CDR3 reads CATSTGTGVQETQYF. Written as DNA, the CDR3 is TGTGCCACCAGTACCGGGACAGGGGTTCAAGAGACCCAGTACTTC.

The chain joins TRBV19 to TRBJ1-2; 8 bases agree with TRBD1. The J segment lost 4 bases and the V segment lost 5 bases, leaving 6 bases of the junction unmatched. CDR3 length equals 14 residues. Per the germline V gene, CDR1 is LNHDA and CDR2 is SQIVND (reference sequence). CDR3 sequence: CASSRTGRSYGYTF. CDR3 DNA: TGTGCCAGTAGTCGGACAGGGCGCTCCTATGGCTACACCTTC.

The gene calls are TRBV19 and TRBJ2-1, with D perhaps matching TRBD2 (5 bases). Germline V CDR1 and CDR2: LNHDA, SQIVND (reference sequence). Trimming removed 5 bases at V and 7 bases at J, with 12 bases between. The CDR3 is 13 amino acids. As DNA, the CDR3 is TGTGCCAGTAGTCATGGGTGGAGGAATGAGCAGTTCTTC. Translated: CASSHGWRNEQFF.

The chain uses TRBV7-9 and TRBJ1-2, with D possibly TRBD1 on 5 matching bases. This CDR3 contains 14 residues. CDR1 and CDR2 from the germline V gene are SEHNR and FQNEAQ (reference sequence). V shed 5 bases and J shed 3 bases, with 13 bases lying between them. The DNA for the CDR3 is TGTGCCAGCAGCCGTGGGCAGGGCGACTATGGCTACACCTTC. This codes for CASSRGQGDYGYTF.

The chain joins TRBV3-1 (or the pseudogene TRBV3-2) to TRBJ2-7, with D maybe TRBD2 (6 bases). V dropped 5 bases and J dropped 0 bases, with 20 bases sitting between them. The V gene's germline CDR1 is LGHDT and CDR2 YNNKEL (reference sequence). This CDR3 region has 17 residues. The CDR3 here is CASSYRSGTWSSYEQYF. Written as DNA, the CDR3 is TGTGCCAGCAGCTACCGTTCCGGGACTTGGAGCTCCTACGAGCAGTACTTC.

V is TRBV19 and J is TRBJ2-5, with D possibly TRBD2 on 5 matching bases. Germline V gives CDR1 LNHDA, CDR2 SQIVND (reference sequence). The CDR3 length is 18 residues. V dropped 5 bases and J dropped 5 bases, with 27 bases sitting between them. Here the CDR3 reads CASSPIGKRVREYETQYF. The CDR3 DNA sequence: TGTGCCAGTAGTCCCATCGGGAAAAGGGTGAGGGAGTATGAGACCCAGTACTTC.

The rearrangement links TRBV27 to TRBJ2-7; 8 bases are shared with TRBD1. The CDR3 has 14 residues. Germline loops: CDR1 MNHEY, CDR2 SMNVEV (reference sequence). V lost 1 base to trimming and J lost 3 bases; unmatched junction nucleotides: 2. The DNA for the CDR3 is TGTGCCAGCAGTTTATACACAGGGGGCTACGAGCAGTACTTC. Its translation: CASSLYTGGYEQYF.